These T cell receptor beta chains were read from a single sample in a study of naive and memory T cell subsets. TCRdb ran MiXCR on the UMI-ligation and nested PCR reads and lists one entry per CDR3 protein. The top ten hold 3.9% of the sample, which has 40,000 or so distinct CDR3 sequences, roughly 11% seen once. This material consisted of skin, taken from a tuberculin skin test site. These receptors all stem from an adult in good health. The CDR3 runs from the conserved cysteine through the conserved F or W. The D gene is left open where the match is weak. Rows give clone size only sometimes, using once, few, many, or a class for an expanded clone.

d_call	clone_size	v_call	j_call	cdr3_nt	cdr3_aa
TRBD1	-	TRBV6-6	TRBJ2-2	TGTGCCAGCAGTTACTCAGGACAGGCCCGCACCGGGGAGCTGTTTTTT	CASSYSGQARTGELFF
-	many	TRBV29-1	TRBJ2-5	TGCAGCGTTGGGGCCACCGACCAGGGCCCCGTGGCCCAGTACTTC	CSVGATDQGPVAQYF
-	many	TRBV28	TRBJ2-1	TGTGCCACAGGGGCCCGCTACTCCTACAATGAGCAGTTCTTC	CATGARYSYNEQFF
TRBD1	many	TRBV5-5	TRBJ2-2	TGTGCCAGCAGCTGGAAGGGACAGGGACACGCGAACACCGGGGAGCTGTTTTTT	CASSWKGQGHANTGELFF
-	few	TRBV12-3/TRBV12-4	TRBJ1-4	TGTGCCAGCAGTTTATTCGTGGGGGGAATTGATGAAAAACTGTTTTTT	CASSLFVGGIDEKLFF
-	many	TRBV12-3/TRBV12-4	TRBJ1-5	TGTGCCAGCAGTTCACAGGGAAATAGCAATCAGCCCCAGCATTTT	CASSSQGNSNQPQHF
TRBD1	many	TRBV6-1	TRBJ1-2	TGTGCCAGCAGATCCCCGGGACAGGCCGAAATAAACTATGGCTACACCTTC	CASRSPGQAEINYGYTF
-	few	TRBV7-2	TRBJ2-7	TGTGCCAGCAGCTTAAACGGGGAGCAGTACTTC	CASSLNGEQYF
-	-	TRBV28	TRBJ1-5	TGTGCCAGCAGTTTAGGGTTTAATCAGCCCCAGCATTTT	CASSLGFNQPQHF
-	many	TRBV9	TRBJ2-2	TGTGCCAGCAGCCCAAGACCGTCCGAGGGGGAGCTGTTTTTT	CASSPRPSEGELFF
-	many	TRBV7-9	TRBJ1-5	TGTGCCAGCAGCCCCGGAGAGAATCAGCCCCAGCATTTT	CASSPGENQPQHF
-	many	TRBV7-2	TRBJ2-2	TGTGCCAGCAGCTTAGAATTCCCCGGGGAGCTGTTTTTT	CASSLEFPGELFF
TRBD2	once	TRBV5-4	TRBJ2-1	TGTGCCAGCAGCGCGGGGACTAGCCGACACAATGAGCAGTTCTTC	CASSAGTSRHNEQFF
-	many	TRBV7-9	TRBJ2-7	TGTGCCAGCAGCCCGAGCGGAGCCTACGAGCAGTACTTC	CASSPSGAYEQYF
TRBD2	-	TRBV3-1	TRBJ2-7	TGTGCCAGCAGCTCCACTACGGGGGGCGAGCAGTACTTC	CASSSTTGGEQYF
-	-	TRBV11-2	TRBJ1-2	TGTGCCAGCAGCAAGTCGCAAGGCTATGGCTACACCTTC	CASSKSQGYGYTF
TRBD1	medium-sized	TRBV29-1	TRBJ2-3	TGCAGCGGCGGGACAGGGGGCACAGATACGCAGTATTTT	CSGGTGGTDTQYF
TRBD1	many	TRBV29-1	TRBJ2-5	TGCAGCGTCCGGGACAGAGGAATAGAGACCCAGTACTTC	CSVRDRGIETQYF
TRBD2	-	TRBV28	TRBJ2-1	TGTGCCAGCAGTTTAGCTAGCGGGAGGGTCGATGAGCAGTTCTTC	CASSLASGRVDEQFF